The 25 T cell receptor beta chains reported below all come from one sample, sequenced in a study of human CD8 memory T cell subsets. Preparation of the TCR beta libraries relied on UMI-labeled 5' RACE. TCRdb re-called the 5' RACE reads and gives one entry per CDR3 protein, without DNA. In all, the sample yields approximately 9,300 distinct CDR3 sequences. Material: CD8+ stem-like memory T cells (TSCM and TCM) sorted from PBMCs. Subset specified: stem-like memory CD8 T cells (TSTEM), CCR7+ PD-1- TIGIT-. These receptors were collected from a human donor in good health.

V is TRBV20-1 and J is TRBJ1-1; the D gene TCRdb calls, TRBD1, cannot be checked with no DNA. This CDR3 is 18 amino acids long. Germline-derived CDR1 and CDR2 are DFQATT and SNEGSKA (reference sequence). This CDR3 reads CSAFHAGQGALLNAEAFF.

Its frequency marks this clonotype as medium-sized. This sequence joins TRBV28 and TRBJ2-7; TCRdb indicates TRBD1, and absent DNA this call remains unverified. CDR1 is MDHEN and CDR2 is SYDVKM in the germline V gene. The CDR3 runs 15 residues. This CDR3 is CASNTLRGGRGEQYF. Complete variable domain (other parts from reference TRBV28 and TRBJ2-7): DVKVTQSSRYLVKRTGEKVFLECVQDMDHENMFWYRQDPGLGLRLIYFSYDVKMKEKGDIPEGYSVSREKKERFSLILESASTNQTSMYLCASNTLRGGRGEQYFGPGTRLTVT.

J is TRBJ2-7 and V is TRBV15; TCRdb's D call, TRBD2, is unchecked because there is no DNA. This CDR3 is built from 13 residues. The V gene's germline CDR1 is LNHNV and CDR2 YYDKDF (reference sequence). CDR3 protein: CATSTGTNYEQYF.

This clonotype shows up as medium-sized by frequency. The rearrangement links TRBV6-5 to TRBJ2-1; TCRdb indicates TRBD1, and absent DNA this call remains unverified. Germline V gene data show CDR1 as MNHEY and CDR2 as SVGAGI. The CDR3 totals 14 residues. This CDR3 reads CASSRDTPYNEQFF.

CDR3 residues: CASSSGTDPYEQYF. This chain connects TRBV7-9 to TRBJ2-7; TCRdb outputs TRBD1, but without DNA this stays unchecked. Germline V gives CDR1 SEHNR, CDR2 FQNEAQ (reference sequence). This CDR3 comprises 14 residues.

The chain combines TRBV28 with TRBJ2-5. CDR3 size: 11 residues. Germline lookup yields CDR1 MDHEN and CDR2 SYDVKM. This CDR3 is CASKSLETQYF.

This clonotype counts as medium-sized by frequency. The CDR3 loop is CASSSGDRTKNIQYF. This chain joins TRBV12-3 or TRBV12-4 and TRBJ2-4; with no DNA, the TCRdb D assignment of TRBD1 cannot be verified. The CDR3 consists of 15 residues.

CDR3 sequence reads: CSARDMGLGYEQYF. This chain connects TRBV20-1 to TRBJ2-7; the TCRdb call, TRBD2, lacks DNA for checking. Germline V CDR1 and CDR2: DFQATT, SNEGSKA (reference sequence). The CDR3 runs to 14 residues.

The rearrangement uses TRBV5-1 and TRBJ2-4; TCRdb indicates TRBD2, and absent DNA this call remains unverified. CDR1 and CDR2 from the germline V gene are SGHRS and YFSETQ. The CDR3 length is 16 residues. CDR3 sequence reads: CASSPVGEATKNIQYF.

J is TRBJ2-7 and V is TRBV7-9; TCRdb selects TRBD1, and the lack of DNA leaves this call unchecked. The germline V gene encodes CDR1 SEHNR and CDR2 FQNEAQ (reference sequence). The CDR3 runs 14 residues. CDR3 in amino acids: CASSGLGGIHEQYF. Supplemented by reference TRBV7-9 and TRBJ2-7, the full variable domain reads DTGVSQNPRHKITKRGQNVTFRCDPISEHNRLYWYRQTLGQGPEFLTYFQNEAQLEKSRLLSDRFSAERPKGSFSTLEIQRTEQGDSAMYLCASSGLGGIHEQYFGPGTRLTVT.

V is TRBV28 and J is TRBJ2-7; the TCRdb call, TRBD1, lacks DNA for checking. Germline CDR1 MDHEN, CDR2 SYDVKM. The CDR3 covers 12 residues. CDR3 amino acids: CATGRGLNEQYF.

The rearrangement joins TRBV4-3 to TRBJ2-2; the D call from TCRdb, TRBD1, cannot be confirmed without DNA. The CDR3 spans 15 residues. The germline V gene encodes CDR1 LGHNA and CDR2 YSLEER. CDR3: CASSQDVAGGKELFF.

The chain combines TRBV11-3 with TRBJ2-7; TCRdb outputs TRBD2, but without DNA this stays unchecked. CDR1 SGHNT and CDR2 YENEEA come from the germline V gene. The CDR3 has 14 amino acids. The CDR3 loop is CASSHSGRAYEQYF. Variable domain in full (rest from reference TRBV11-3 and TRBJ2-7): EAGVVQSPRYKIIEKKQPVAFWCNPISGHNTLYWYLQNLGQGPELLIRYENEEAVDDSQLPKDRFSAERLKGVDSTLKIQPAELGDSAVYLCASSHSGRAYEQYFGPGTRLTVT.

By frequency, this clonotype is medium-sized. The rearrangement joins TRBV28 to TRBJ1-1; TCRdb designates TRBD1, a call that cannot be tested without DNA. This CDR3 has 12 residues. Germline loops: CDR1 MDHEN, CDR2 SYDVKM. CDR3 protein: CASHRDHTEAFF.

The chain is built from TRBV5-5 and TRBJ1-5. Germline CDR1 reads SGHKS; CDR2 reads YYEKEE (reference sequence). This CDR3 has 15 residues. The chain's CDR3 is CASSLTDYSNQPQHF.

This chain uses TRBV6-6 with TRBJ2-7; the TCRdb call, TRBD1, lacks DNA for checking. This CDR3 is built from 15 residues. Per germline, CDR1 MNHNY and CDR2 SVGAGI (reference sequence). The CDR3 region is CASSYGTGQVYEQYF.

The V call is TRBV20-1, the J call TRBJ2-7; no DNA is available, so the TRBD1 call from TCRdb remains unchecked. This CDR3 contains 12 residues. From germline, CDR1 is DFQATT and CDR2 SNEGSKA (reference sequence). The CDR3 reads CSARGGSYEQYF.

Considering frequency, this clonotype is medium-sized. Here the CDR3 reads CASSSTIRDEQYF. The chain couples TRBV12-3 or TRBV12-4 to TRBJ2-7. The CDR3 runs to 13 residues.

Judged by frequency, this clonotype is medium-sized (0.01 to 0.1%). V usage is TRBV20-1 and J usage is TRBJ1-6. The V gene's germline CDR1 is DFQATT and CDR2 SNEGSKA (reference sequence). There are 15 residues in the CDR3. CDR3 loop: CSARDWTDFNSPLHF.

This clonotype is identified as medium-sized (0.01 to 0.1%) from frequency. V and J are TRBV21-1 and TRBJ2-5; TCRdb's D call of TRBD1 is untestable without DNA. TRBV21-1 is tagged as a pseudogene. This CDR3 comprises 14 residues. The CDR3 region is CASSKGTDEETQYF.

This rearrangement joins TRBV7-2 to TRBJ2-7. Germline V gene data show CDR1 as SGHTA and CDR2 as FQGNSA. The CDR3 contains 13 residues. This chain's CDR3 is CASSLGLAYEQYF.

According to its frequency, this clonotype is medium-sized. The J gene is TRBJ2-4, the V gene TRBV30; TCRdb names TRBD2, which stays unverified in the absence of DNA. Germline V lookup: CDR1 GTSNPN, CDR2 SVGIG (reference sequence). The CDR3 totals 13 residues. CDR3 sequence reads: CAWTSGSDNIQYF.

The chain has TRBV24-1 and TRBJ2-3. CDR1 is KGHDR and CDR2 is SFDVKD in the germline V gene. This CDR3 is 12 amino acids long. This CDR3 is CATSATAHTQYF.

This chain uses TRBV19 with TRBJ2-7; TCRdb selects TRBD2, and the lack of DNA leaves this call unchecked. Germline V gives CDR1 LNHDA, CDR2 SQIVND (reference sequence). The CDR3 sequence is 15 residues long. The CDR3 sequence: CASSPTSGTYYEQYF.

V is TRBV6-5 and J is TRBJ2-1; the D call of TRBD2 rests on TCRdb alone, since no DNA is present to check it. CDR1 and CDR2 (germline): MNHEY, SVGAGI. CDR3 length: 14 residues. CDR3 in amino acids: CASSYLAGADEQFF.